Below are 22 T cell receptor beta chains sequenced from a single sample in a study of early T cells in non-severe SARS-CoV-2 infection. TCRdb fed the 5' RACE reads into MiXCR, producing one record per CDR3 protein. The sample has 40,000 to 60,000 distinct CDR3 sequences; 5.5% to 8% are singletons. The source material was whole blood, sampled at baseline. The receptors were gathered from an adult who was a healthcare worker with PCR-confirmed SARS-CoV-2 infection or an uninfected control (not recorded which).

The chain joins TRBV15 to TRBJ1-2, with TRBD1 matching 8 bases. Trimming at V came to 5 bases and at J to 4 bases, leaving 6 bases not matched to a gene. CDR1 LNHNV and CDR2 YYDKDF come from the germline V gene (reference sequence). The CDR3 totals 14 residues. The CDR3 here is CATSAGGEFYGYTF. The DNA of the CDR3 is TGTGCCACCAGCGCAGGGGGCGAATTCTATGGCTACACCTTC.

This clonotype has ten or more counts. V and J are TRBV12-3 or TRBV12-4 and TRBJ1-5; 8 positions match TRBD1. This CDR3 is 14 amino acids long. The V gene end was trimmed by 3 bases and the J gene end by 6 bases; junction bases not matched to a gene: 4. CDR3 in amino acids: CASSFQGAGQPQHF. CDR3 sequence (DNA): TGTGCCAGCAGTTTCCAGGGGGCAGGTCAGCCCCAGCATTTT.

This clonotype has a handful of counts. The gene calls are TRBV18 and TRBJ2-7, with D possibly matching TRBD2 (5 bases). In germline, CDR1 is KGHSH, CDR2 LQKENI. V lost 4 bases and J 4 bases, leaving 11 bases between the germline ends. The CDR3 spans 13 residues. The CDR3 DNA reads as TGTGCCAGCTCACTAACGGGGATTTACGAGCAGTACTTC. This sequence encodes CASSLTGIYEQYF. The full variable domain, rest sourced from reference TRBV18 and TRBJ2-7, is NAGVMQNPRHLVRRRGQEARLRCSPMKGHSHVYWYRQLPEEGLKFMVYLQKENIIDESGMPKERFSAEFPKEGPSILRIQQVVRGDSAAYFCASSLTGIYEQYFGPGTRLTVT.

This clonotype was seen repeatedly, ten times or more. The chain joins TRBV6-4 to TRBJ2-1; the match to TRBD2 covers 8 bases. Unmatched junction bases numbered 5, after V lost 3 bases and J lost 7 bases. The germline CDR1 and CDR2 sequences are MRHNA and SNTAGT. CDR3 length: 14 amino acids. The CDR3 region is CASSDGSGTNEQFF. In DNA, the CDR3 is TGTGCCAGCAGTGATGGTAGCGGGACGAATGAGCAGTTCTTC.

There are a few counts of this clonotype. The chain couples TRBV24-1 to TRBJ2-1; D unresolved. The germline gives CDR1 KGHDR, CDR2 SFDVKD. Trimming removed 4 bases from V and 4 bases from J, with 13 bases in between. CDR3 length equals 15 residues. This chain's CDR3 is CATSDRVRSYNEQFF. The CDR3 region has the DNA TGTGCCACCAGTGACCGGGTCCGATCTTACAATGAGCAGTTCTTC.

This chain links TRBV3-1 with TRBJ1-2; no clear D gene. V was cut by 3 bases and J by 3 bases, with 11 bases left in between. Looked up from germline, CDR1 is LGHDT and CDR2 is YNNKEL (reference sequence). The CDR3 runs to 14 residues. CDR3 loop: CASSQNREHYGYTF. CDR3 nucleotide sequence: TGTGCCAGCAGCCAGAACCGAGAACACTATGGCTACACCTTC.

The table lists this clonotype with a few counts. The chain uses TRBV6-2 or TRBV6-3 and TRBJ2-6, with TRBD2 matching 8 bases. Germline lookup yields CDR1 MNHEY and CDR2 SVGEGT. The V segment lost 7 bases and the J segment 2 bases; nucleotides outside the gene matches: 7. This CDR3 region has 16 residues. As DNA, the CDR3 is TGTGCCAGCACCCCACCCGGGAGGGCTGGGGCCAACGTCCTGACTTTC. This sequence encodes CASTPPGRAGANVLTF.

There are many counts of this clonotype. This chain uses TRBV28 with TRBJ2-7; D uncertain. Between the trimmed V and J ends, which lost 3 bases and 6 bases, there was a span of 15 bases. Per germline, CDR1 MDHEN and CDR2 SYDVKM. The CDR3 has 14 residues. The CDR3 bases are TGTGCCAGCAGTTTCATTCAGGCGTGGGTCGAGCAGTACTTC. Amino acids: CASSFIQAWVEQYF. Complete variable domain (other parts from reference TRBV28 and TRBJ2-7): DVKVTQSSRYLVKRTGEKVFLECVQDMDHENMFWYRQDPGLGLRLIYFSYDVKMKEKGDIPEGYSVSREKKERFSLILESASTNQTSMYLCASSFIQAWVEQYFGPGTRLTVT.

This clonotype was picked up a small number of times. One junction end does not reproduce the germline sequence, and a read error may be involved. J is TRBJ2-7 and V is TRBV27; 9 bases match TRBD1. The V gene's germline CDR1 is MNHEY and CDR2 SMNVEV (reference sequence). The CDR3 length is 15 residues. The CDR3 spells CASSLSTGGSYEQYF. As DNA, the CDR3 is TGTGCCAGCAGTTTATCGACAGGGGGGTCCTACGAACAGTACTTC.

This clonotype was recorded at least ten times. This sequence joins TRBV6-6 and TRBJ2-5; 9 bases match TRBD2. The J segment lost 4 bases and the V segment lost 7 bases, leaving 1 base of the junction unmatched. The CDR3 is 12 residues long. Per germline, CDR1 MNHNY and CDR2 SVGAGI (reference sequence). The CDR3 here is CASTAGGETQYF. The CDR3 DNA reads TGTGCCAGCACAGCGGGGGGAGAGACCCAGTACTTC.

The rearrangement uses TRBV5-4 and TRBJ2-5; 12 bases are shared with TRBD1. Germline V gene lookup returns CDR1 SGHNT and CDR2 YYREEE (reference sequence). The CDR3 runs 15 residues. The V segment lost 4 bases and the J segment 4 bases; nucleotides outside the gene matches: 5. For the CDR3, the DNA is TGTGCCAGCAGCCCGGGACAGGGGGCGGGAGAGACCCAGTACTTC. Translating it yields CASSPGQGAGETQYF.

The chain links TRBV5-5 to TRBJ1-2; 7 bases map to TRBD1. V lost 0 bases to trimming and J lost 0 bases; unmatched junction nucleotides: 5. CDR3 size: 16 residues. Germline V gene sequence: CDR1 SGHKS, CDR2 YYEKEE (reference sequence). The CDR3 reads CASSLGGTATNYGYTF. In nucleotides, the CDR3 is TGTGCCAGCAGCTTGGGAGGGACAGCGACTAACTATGGCTACACCTTC.

The V gene is TRBV20-1, the J gene TRBJ2-3; TRBD2 agrees at 9 bases. Germline loops: CDR1 DFQATT, CDR2 SNEGSKA (reference sequence). The CDR3 has 14 amino acids. With 1 base clipped from V and 9 bases from J, the junction kept 8 bases outside the gene matches. DNA of the CDR3: TGCAGTGCTAGAGTAGGCGGGGGGGCCGGCACGCAGTATTTT. Translating gives CSARVGGGAGTQYF.

There are many counts of this clonotype. This chain joins TRBV4-3 and TRBJ1-2; possible D gene TRBD1, 5 bases. V lost 4 bases and J 4 bases, leaving 10 bases between the germline ends. This CDR3 is built from 13 residues. Germline CDR1 LGHNA, CDR2 YSLEER. CDR3: CASSPSGSYGYTF. CDR3 nucleotide sequence: TGCGCCAGCAGCCCGTCAGGGAGCTATGGCTACACCTTC.

Only a few counts were recorded for this clonotype. The chain carries TRBV6-5 and TRBJ2-3; tentatively, D is TRBD2 (6 bases). CDR3 length: 17 amino acids. With 0 bases removed from V and 2 bases from J, the gap between germline ends came to 15 bases. In germline, CDR1 is MNHEY, CDR2 SVGAGI. Here the CDR3 reads CASSYSARGLTTDTQYF. The CDR3 DNA is TGTGCCAGCAGTTACTCGGCCCGGGGACTGACCACAGATACGCAGTATTTT.

This clonotype came up a few times. The chain links TRBV3-1 to TRBJ2-5; D is perhaps TRBD2 (6 bases). The germline CDR1 and CDR2 sequences are LGHDT and YNNKEL (reference sequence). CDR3 length: 15 residues. Trimming removed 2 bases at V and 5 bases at J, with 15 bases between. The CDR3, as DNA: TGTGCCAGCAGCCAATCCGGCGCGGGAACGGAGACCCAGTACTTC. This codes for CASSQSGAGTETQYF.

This clonotype was detected a few times. This chain uses TRBV19 with TRBJ1-1; D is ambiguous. Per the germline V gene, CDR1 is LNHDA and CDR2 is SQIVND (reference sequence). The CDR3 is 14 amino acids. V lost 5 bases, J lost 5 bases, and 15 bases lay in between. The CDR3 DNA follows: TGTGCCAGTAGTGCAGCCCGGGTGGGGACTGAAGCTTTCTTT. Translated: CASSAARVGTEAFF.

This clonotype was found many times. This chain links TRBV7-9 with TRBJ1-1; D possibly corresponds to TRBD1 (6 bases). The CDR3 runs to 14 residues. Trimming stripped 5 bases from V and 7 bases from J, with 17 bases between. CDR1 is SEHNR, CDR2 FQNEAQ, per germline (reference sequence). The CDR3 is CASSAGHAVGEAFF. The CDR3 nucleotides read TGTGCCAGCAGCGCGGGACACGCAGTTGGTGAAGCTTTCTTT.

This clonotype was recorded a few times. The J gene is TRBJ2-3, the V gene TRBV10-3, with 7 positions matching TRBD2. The CDR3 contains 13 residues. Germline CDR1 and CDR2: ENHRY and SYGVKD. Losses at the gene ends were 6 bases for V and 1 base for J; bases not matched to a gene: 1. CDR3 nucleotide sequence: TGTGCCATCAGCACTAGCGGCACAGATACGCAGTATTTT. This gives the protein CAISTSGTDTQYF.

This clonotype was recorded a few times. The chain uses TRBV19 and TRBJ2-2, with no clear D. CDR3 length: 11 residues. Trimming left V 6 bases short and J 5 bases short, with 4 bases between. Germline V gene data show CDR1 as LNHDA and CDR2 as SQIVND (reference sequence). The CDR3 is CASSVTGELFF. The CDR3 DNA is TGTGCCAGTAGCGTTACCGGGGAGCTGTTTTTT.

At least ten counts were recorded for this clonotype. The chain has TRBV7-9 and TRBJ1-6, with 10 nucleotides matching TRBD1. The germline V gene encodes CDR1 SEHNR and CDR2 FQNEAQ (reference sequence). V trimming: 5 bases; J trimming: 10 bases; junction bases outside the gene matches: 5. The CDR3 totals 14 residues. The CDR3 protein is CASSPGQGPSPLHF. CDR3 nucleotide sequence: TGTGCCAGCAGCCCGGGACAGGGGCCATCACCCCTCCACTTT.

This clonotype was observed many times. The rearrangement uses TRBV20-1 and TRBJ1-1; D possibly corresponds to TRBD1 (5 bases). Trimming shortened V by 6 bases and J by 4 bases, and 18 bases separated the two germline ends. CDR1 and CDR2 from the germline V gene are DFQATT and SNEGSKA (reference sequence). CDR3 length: 14 residues. CDR3 nucleotide sequence: TGCAGTGCAACTCCCACCGACAGTTTCACTGAAGCTTTCTTT. Translated, it gives CSATPTDSFTEAFF.